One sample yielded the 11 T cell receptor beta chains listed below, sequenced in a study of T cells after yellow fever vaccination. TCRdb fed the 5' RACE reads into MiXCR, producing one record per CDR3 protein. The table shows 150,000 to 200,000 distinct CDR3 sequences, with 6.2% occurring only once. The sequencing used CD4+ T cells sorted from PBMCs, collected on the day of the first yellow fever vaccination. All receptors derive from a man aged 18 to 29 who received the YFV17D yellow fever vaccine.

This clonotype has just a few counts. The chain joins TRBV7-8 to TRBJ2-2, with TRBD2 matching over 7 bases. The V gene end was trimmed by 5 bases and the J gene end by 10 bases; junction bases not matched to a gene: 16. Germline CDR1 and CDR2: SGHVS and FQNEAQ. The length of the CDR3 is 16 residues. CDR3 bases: TGTGCCAGCAGCCCGGGATTGACTAGCCTCACAGCGGAGCTGTTTTTT. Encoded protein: CASSPGLTSLTAELFF. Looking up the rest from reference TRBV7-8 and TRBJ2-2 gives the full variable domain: GAGVSQSPRYKVAKRGQDVALRCDPISGHVSLFWYQQALGQGPEFLTYFQNEAQLDKSGLPSDRFFAERPEGSVSTLKIQRTQQEDSAVYLCASSPGLTSLTAELFFGEGSRLTVL.

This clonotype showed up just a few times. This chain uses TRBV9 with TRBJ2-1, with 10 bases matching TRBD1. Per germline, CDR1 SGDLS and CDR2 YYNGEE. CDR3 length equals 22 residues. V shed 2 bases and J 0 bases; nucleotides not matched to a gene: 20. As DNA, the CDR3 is TGTGCCAGCAGCGTCGCACCTACGACCGGGACAGGGGTGAGGGTCTCCTACAATGAGCAGTTCTTC. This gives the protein CASSVAPTTGTGVRVSYNEQFF. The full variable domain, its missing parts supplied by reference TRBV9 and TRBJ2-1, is DSGVTQTPKHLITATGQRVTLRCSPRSGDLSVYWYQQSLDQGLQFLIQYYNGEERAKGNILERFSAQQFPDLHSELNLSSLELGDSALYFCASSVAPTTGTGVRVSYNEQFFGPGTRLTVL.

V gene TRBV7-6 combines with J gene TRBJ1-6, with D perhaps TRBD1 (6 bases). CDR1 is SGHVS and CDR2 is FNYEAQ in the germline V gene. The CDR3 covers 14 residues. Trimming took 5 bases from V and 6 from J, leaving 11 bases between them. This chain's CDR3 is CASSAGQLNSPLHF. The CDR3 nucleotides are TGTGCCAGCAGCGCTGGACAGCTTAATTCACCCCTCCACTTT.

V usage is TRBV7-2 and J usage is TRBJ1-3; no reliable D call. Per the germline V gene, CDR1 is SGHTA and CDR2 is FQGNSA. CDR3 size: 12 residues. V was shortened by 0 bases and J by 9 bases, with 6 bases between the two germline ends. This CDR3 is CASSLAGGTIYF. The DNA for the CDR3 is TGTGCCAGCAGCTTAGCGGGTGGCACCATATATTTT.

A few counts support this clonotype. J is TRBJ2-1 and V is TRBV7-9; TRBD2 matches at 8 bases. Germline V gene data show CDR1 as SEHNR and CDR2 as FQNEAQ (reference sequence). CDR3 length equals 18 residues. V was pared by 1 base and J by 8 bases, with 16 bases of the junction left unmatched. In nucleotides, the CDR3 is TGTGCCAGCAGCTTAGTGTGGACGGATATAGCGGGGCGGTATGAGCAGTTCTTC. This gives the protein CASSLVWTDIAGRYEQFF.

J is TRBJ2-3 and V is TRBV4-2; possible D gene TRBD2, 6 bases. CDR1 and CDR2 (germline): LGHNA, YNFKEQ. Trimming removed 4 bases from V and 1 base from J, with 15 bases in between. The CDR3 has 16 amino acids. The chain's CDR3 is CASSPGFSGRTDTQYF. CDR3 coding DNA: TGTGCCAGCAGCCCGGGGTTTAGCGGACGCACAGATACGCAGTATTTT.

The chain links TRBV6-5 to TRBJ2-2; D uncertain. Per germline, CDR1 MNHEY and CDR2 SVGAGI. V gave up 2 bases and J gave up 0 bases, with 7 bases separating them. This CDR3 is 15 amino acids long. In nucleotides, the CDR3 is TGTGCCAGCAGTTACCAGGAAACGAACACCGGGGAGCTGTTTTTT. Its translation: CASSYQETNTGELFF.

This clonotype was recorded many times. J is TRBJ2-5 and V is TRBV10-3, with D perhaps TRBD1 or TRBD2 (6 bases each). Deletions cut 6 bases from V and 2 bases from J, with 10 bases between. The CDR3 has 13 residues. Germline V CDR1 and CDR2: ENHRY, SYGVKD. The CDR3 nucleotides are TGTGCCATCAGCGGCGGGACACAAGAGACCCAGTACTTC. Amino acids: CAISGGTQETQYF.

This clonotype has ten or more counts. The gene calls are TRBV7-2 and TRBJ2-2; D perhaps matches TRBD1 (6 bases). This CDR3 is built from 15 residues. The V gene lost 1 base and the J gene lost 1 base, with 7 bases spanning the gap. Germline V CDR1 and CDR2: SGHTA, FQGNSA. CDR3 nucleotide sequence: TGTGCCAGCAGCTTAGGGACAGTGAACACCGGGGAGCTGTTTTTT. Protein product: CASSLGTVNTGELFF.

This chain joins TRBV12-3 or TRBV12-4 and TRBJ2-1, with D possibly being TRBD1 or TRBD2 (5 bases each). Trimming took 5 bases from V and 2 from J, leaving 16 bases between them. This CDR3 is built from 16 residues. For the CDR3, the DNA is TGTGCCAGCAGTCCTTCGGGACCCACGGCCTACAATGAGCAGTTCTTC. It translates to CASSPSGPTAYNEQFF.

The CDR3 loop is CASSPGTVSTQYF. For the CDR3, the DNA is TGTGCCAGCAGTCCTGGGACAGTTTCAACCCAGTACTTC. The chain links TRBV28 to TRBJ2-5, with 7 positions matching TRBD1. Germline CDR1 is MDHEN and CDR2 is SYDVKM. This CDR3 has 13 residues. V was clipped by 5 bases and J by 8 bases; unmatched bases: 8.